Below, 2 T cell receptor beta chains from the same sample are listed, as sequenced in a study of identical twins. TCRdb itself ran the 5' RACE reads through MiXCR, one entry per CDR3 protein. The sample carries hundreds of thousands of distinct CDR3 sequences, approximately 18% recorded once. The same specimen was also included in a second study, on T cells expressing NK-cell markers.

The sequencing sample was made of PBMCs. Receptor source: a woman between 18 and 29 years old in good health.

The genes are TRBV11-3 and TRBJ2-1; D tentatively reads TRBD1 or TRBD2 (6 bases each). The CDR3 contains 15 residues. The germline gives CDR1 SGHNT, CDR2 YENEEA. The V end lost 8 bases, the J end lost 5 bases, and 19 bases lay between the germline ends. The CDR3 nucleotides are TGTGCCAGCCTTTACCTGGGGGGCGCGGACAATGAGCAGTTCTTC. It specifies CASLYLGGADNEQFF.

In this sample, this clonotype turned up many times. The gene calls are TRBV12-3 or TRBV12-4 and TRBJ2-1, with D possibly matching TRBD1 (5 bases). V lost 6 bases and J lost 7, with 10 bases in between. This CDR3 spans 12 amino acids. As DNA, the CDR3 is TGTGCCAGCAGCAGGGCCGGGAATGAGCAGTTCTTC. Encoded protein: CASSRAGNEQFF.